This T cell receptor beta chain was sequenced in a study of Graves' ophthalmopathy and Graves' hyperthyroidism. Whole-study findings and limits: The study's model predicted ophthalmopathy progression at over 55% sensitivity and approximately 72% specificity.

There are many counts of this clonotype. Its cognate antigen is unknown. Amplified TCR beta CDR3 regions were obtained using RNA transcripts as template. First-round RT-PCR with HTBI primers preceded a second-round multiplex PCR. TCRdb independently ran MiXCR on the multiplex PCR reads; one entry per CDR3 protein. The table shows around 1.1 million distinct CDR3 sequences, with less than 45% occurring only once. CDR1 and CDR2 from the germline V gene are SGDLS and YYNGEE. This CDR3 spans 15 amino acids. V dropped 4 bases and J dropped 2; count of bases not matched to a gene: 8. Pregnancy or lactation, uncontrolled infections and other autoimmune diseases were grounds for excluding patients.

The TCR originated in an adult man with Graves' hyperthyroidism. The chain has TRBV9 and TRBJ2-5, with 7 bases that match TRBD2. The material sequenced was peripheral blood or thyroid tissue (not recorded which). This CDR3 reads CASSTPGTTQETQYF. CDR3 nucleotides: TGTGCCAGCAGCACCCCCGGGACTACACAAGAGACCCAGTACTTC.